This TCR beta chain was recovered during a study of cytotoxic CD8 clonotypes in ibrutinib-treated CLL. Sequencing was performed with immunoSEQ multiplex PCR; in TCRdb, only in-frame clones are kept and a portion is missing. The data show some 310,000 clones, 80% seen once. V was pared by 3 bases and J by 5 bases, with 3 bases of the junction left unmatched. CDR3 size: 16 residues. Germline V gives CDR1 SGHRS, CDR2 YFSETQ. This TCR came from a human donor with chronic lymphocytic leukemia. The specimen comprised PBMCs, sampled before ibrutinib treatment. The genes are TRBV5-1 and TRBJ2-2; TRBD2 matches at 14 bases. The CDR3 region is CASSSGLAGETGELFF. In nucleotides, the CDR3 is TGCGCCAGCAGCTCGGGACTAGCGGGAGAGACCGGGGAGCTGTTTTTT.